This T cell receptor beta chain was retrieved from a study of PD-1 blockade in classical Hodgkin lymphoma. Overall study results and limits: CD4+ TCR diversity, unlike CD8+, rose significantly by C4D1.

Time point in this sample: cycle 4 day 1 (C4D1), after 6 weeks of nivolumab. All patients relapsed after autologous stem cell transplantation, and brentuximab vedotin exposure varied. As regards this clone: Its target is unknown.

Trimming took 2 bases from V and 3 from J; bases not matched to a gene: 7. The CDR3 loop spans 15 amino acids. CDR1 is SGHRS and CDR2 is YFSETQ in the germline V gene. Only in-frame clones appear in the TCRdb table, and some are missing; sequencing was by immunoSEQ multiplex PCR. The sample shows over 75,000 clones, about nine tenths of them seen only once. This sample comprised peripheral blood mononuclear cells (PBMCs), obtained before the fourth cycle of nivolumab. This sequence joins TRBV5-1 and TRBJ2-7; 8 bases agree with TRBD2. The receptor was derived from a human donor with classical Hodgkin lymphoma. The CDR3 here is CASSFLRGANYEQYF. The CDR3 nucleotides read TGCGCCAGCAGCTTTCTGCGGGGGGCAAACTACGAGCAGTACTTC. The whole variable domain, filled in from reference TRBV5-1 and TRBJ2-7, reads KAGVTQTPRYLIKTRGQQVTLSCSPISGHRSVSWYQQTPGQGLQFLFEYFSETQRNKGNFPGRFSGRQFSNSRSEMNVSTLELGDSALYLCASSFLRGANYEQYFGPGTRLTVT.